This note documents a single TCR beta chain sequence. This sample is part of a study of blood T cell repertoires in COVID-19. Across the study: Samples representing acute and convalescent COVID-19 were sourced from the United States, Italy and Spain. T cells, B-cell-depleted T cells, or PBMCs provided the cDNA or gDNA that served as material.

Sequencing was performed with immunoSEQ multiplex PCR; in TCRdb, only in-frame clones are kept and a portion is missing. The table includes around 100,000 clones, around nine tenths detected once. Germline values: CDR1 SNHLY, CDR2 FYNNEI. Trimming stripped 8 bases from V and 4 bases from J, with 19 bases between. The CDR3 totals 15 residues. The receptor was isolated from a woman of 80 years or more in a cohort sampled during active COVID-19. Sequencing was done on a sample of peripheral blood. The chain has TRBV2 and TRBJ2-3; possible D gene TRBD2, 7 bases. The DNA of the CDR3 is TGTGCCAGCGACGAGGGGTGGGGGGGCGCAGATACGCAGTATTTT. This encodes CASDEGWGGADTQYF.